Listed here are 32 T cell receptor beta chains from one sample, sequenced in a study of blood T cells in healthy people across ages. Sample-barcoded 5' priming and a J-beta primer mix drove a second PCR of roughly 6 to 12 cycles. TCRdb recomputed calls from the 5' RACE reads with MiXCR, one row per CDR3 protein. The sample contains roughly 800,000 distinct CDR3 sequences, nearly 60% of which appear only once. Specimen: blood. Every receptor here comes from a man aged 30-40 years in good health.

This chain uses TRBV9 with TRBJ1-1; D remains unclear. Germline CDR1 SGDLS, CDR2 YYNGEE. CDR3 size: 13 residues. Trimming removed 0 bases from V and 1 base from J, with 4 bases in between. CDR3 region: CASSVVKNTEAFF. The CDR3 DNA follows: TGTGCCAGCAGCGTAGTTAAGAACACTGAAGCTTTCTTT.

Here the CDR3 DNA reads TGCAGTGCTTTTCGAGGCGGGAGGACCGGAGAGACCCAGTACTTC. This sequence encodes CSAFRGGRTGETQYF. The chain is built from TRBV20-1 and TRBJ2-5; 8 bases match TRBD2. This CDR3 spans 15 amino acids. V trimming: 5 bases; J trimming: 4 bases; junction bases outside the gene matches: 12. CDR1 and CDR2 from the germline V gene are DFQATT and SNEGSKA (reference sequence).

The chain combines TRBV20-1 with TRBJ2-5; 9 bases map to TRBD2. CDR1 DFQATT and CDR2 SNEGSKA come from the germline V gene (reference sequence). The CDR3 contains 14 residues. V lost 6 bases and J lost 3; bases outside the gene matches: 8. The CDR3 DNA follows: TGCAGTGCGCGGGTGACTAGCGGAAAAGAGACCCAGTACTTC. It translates to CSARVTSGKETQYF.

CDR3 loop: CASSQVIGSEGKKENYGYTF. CDR3 coding DNA: TGTGCCAGCAGCCAAGTCATAGGAAGCGAGGGGAAAAAGGAAAACTATGGCTACACCTTC. The chain couples TRBV4-2 to TRBJ1-2, with D tentatively TRBD1 (5 bases). CDR3 size: 20 residues. CDR1 is LGHNA, CDR2 YNFKEQ, per germline. V was pared by 1 base and J by 2 bases, with 26 bases between.

This clonotype was seen a few times. The rearrangement links TRBV9 to TRBJ2-5; TRBD2 matches at 11 bases. Germline-derived CDR1 and CDR2 are SGDLS and YYNGEE. The CDR3 has 17 amino acids. V lost 0 bases and J lost 3; bases outside the gene matches: 7. CDR3 DNA: TGTGCCAGCAGCGTAGACCCTGGACTAGCGGGTGAAGAGACCCAGTACTTC. Amino acids: CASSVDPGLAGEETQYF.

The sample holds a few counts of this clonotype. The J gene is TRBJ2-7, the V gene TRBV29-1; 7 nucleotides align to TRBD1. This CDR3 comprises 13 residues. Germline CDR1 is SQVTM and CDR2 is ANQGSEA. The ends lost 6 bases at V and 1 base at J; junction bases unmatched: 6. CDR3 region: CSVRDSLSYEQYF. CDR3 bases: TGCAGCGTCCGGGACAGTCTTTCCTACGAGCAGTACTTC.

The chain joins TRBV5-1 to TRBJ2-1; D not certain. The CDR3 is 12 amino acids. Germline CDR1 SGHRS, CDR2 YFSETQ. V lost 7 bases to trimming and J lost 6 bases, with 11 bases between them. The CDR3: CASGGVSNEQFF. CDR3 bases: TGCGCCAGCGGTGGGGTAAGCAATGAGCAGTTCTTC.

This sequence joins TRBV5-1 and TRBJ1-5; a weak D match, TRBD1 (6 bases). Germline V CDR1 and CDR2: SGHRS, YFSETQ. The CDR3 is made up of 16 amino acids. V gave up 0 bases and J gave up 6 bases, with 16 bases separating them. The CDR3 DNA is TGCGCCAGCAGCTTGGGGGTCAGGGGATCGGGTCAGCCCCAGCATTTT. The encoded protein is CASSLGVRGSGQPQHF.

CDR3 DNA: TGTGCCATCAGGTCGGGACAGTCATTCTATGGCTACACCTTC. It codes for CAIRSGQSFYGYTF. The chain combines TRBV10-3 with TRBJ1-2, with TRBD1 identical over 7 bases. With 6 bases clipped from V and 4 bases from J, the junction kept 8 bases outside the gene matches. CDR1 ENHRY and CDR2 SYGVKD come from the germline V gene. This CDR3 is built from 14 residues.

The chain uses TRBV4-3 and TRBJ2-4; 7 bases map to TRBD2. The better agreement between TRBJ2-7 and the DNA end casts doubt on the J call. The germline V gene has CDR1 LGHNA and CDR2 YSLEER. The CDR3 loop spans 15 amino acids. The chain's CDR3 is CASSQAIGEGYEQYF. The CDR3 DNA follows: TGCGCCAGCAGCCAAGCAATAGGGGAGGGCTACGAGCAGTACTTC.

This clonotype was counted ten times or more. The CDR3 protein is CASSASLLLGPNTDTQYF. The CDR3 DNA is TGTGCCAGCAGTGCCTCTCTGCTGCTAGGGCCAAACACAGATACGCAGTATTTT. The V and J genes are TRBV28 and TRBJ2-3; D unresolved. This CDR3 region has 18 residues. CDR1 is MDHEN and CDR2 is SYDVKM in the germline V gene. V gave up 5 bases and J gave up 2 bases, with 23 bases separating them.

This clonotype was counted only a few times. The V call is TRBV7-2, the J call TRBJ1-1, with TRBD1 matching 7 bases. CDR1 is SGHTA, CDR2 FQGNSA, per germline. Trimming cost V 6 bases and J 2 bases; bases outside gene matches: 6. The CDR3 covers 14 residues. The DNA of the CDR3 is TGTGCCAGCAGTTCAGGGGGATCTAACACTGAAGCTTTCTTT. It specifies CASSSGGSNTEAFF.

J is TRBJ2-3 and V is TRBV12-3 or TRBV12-4, with 7 bases identical to TRBD2. Trimming at V came to 0 bases and at J to 6 bases, leaving 6 bases not matched to a gene. This CDR3 spans 15 amino acids. CDR3 bases: TGTGCCAGCAGTTTAGCTGGCGGGAGTAGGGATACGCAGTATTTT. It codes for CASSLAGGSRDTQYF.

The rearrangement links TRBV29-1 to TRBJ2-3, with D possibly TRBD1 on 5 matching bases. The CDR3 runs to 12 residues. V was pared by 4 bases and J by 5 bases, with 10 bases between. CDR1 and CDR2 from the germline V gene are SQVTM and ANQGSEA. The CDR3 sequence: CSVGQGGDTQYF. The CDR3 DNA is TGCAGCGTTGGTCAGGGCGGAGATACGCAGTATTTT.

In this sample, this clonotype turned up a few times. This chain connects TRBV29-1 to TRBJ2-3; D may be TRBD2 (5 bases). The CDR3 length is 14 residues. Germline V gene data show CDR1 as SQVTM and CDR2 as ANQGSEA. Between the trimmed V and J ends, which lost 2 bases and 4 bases, there was a span of 13 bases. CDR3 amino acids: CSVERSMEADTQYF. The CDR3 DNA follows: TGCAGCGTTGAACGGAGTATGGAGGCAGATACGCAGTATTTT.

This clonotype showed up just a few times. The gene calls are TRBV7-2 and TRBJ2-7; D not resolved. V lost 1 base, J lost 3 bases, and 10 bases lay in between. Per the germline V gene, CDR1 is SGHTA and CDR2 is FQGNSA. The CDR3 consists of 14 residues. Written as DNA, the CDR3 is TGTGCCAGCAGCTTAGAACCTGGCCTCTACGAGCAGTACTTC. Amino acids: CASSLEPGLYEQYF.

The V call is TRBV20-1, the J call TRBJ1-2, with D possibly being TRBD1 (6 bases). CDR3 length: 15 residues. Germline CDR1 is DFQATT and CDR2 is SNEGSKA (reference sequence). Trimming pared 0 bases from V and 2 bases from J, leaving 13 bases between. The CDR3 nucleotides are TGCAGTGCTAGAGATTTGGACAGCGTGAACTATGGCTACACCTTC. Translating gives CSARDLDSVNYGYTF.

V gene TRBV5-1 combines with J gene TRBJ2-5, with D possibly matching TRBD1 (5 bases). CDR3 length: 12 amino acids. With 5 bases removed from V and 5 bases from J, the gap between germline ends came to 10 bases. CDR1 and CDR2 (germline): SGHRS, YFSETQ. The CDR3 coding sequence is TGCGCCAGCAGGTGGCCAGGGGAGACCCAGTACTTC. Its translation is CASRWPGETQYF.

The gene calls are TRBV6-2 or TRBV6-3 and TRBJ2-1; 7 bases fit TRBD2. After removal of 9 bases from V and 6 bases from J, the junction contained 14 bases not matched to a gene. The CDR3 covers 15 residues. Germline CDR1 and CDR2: MNHEY and SVGEGT. Here the CDR3 reads CASGGGDRLSNEQFF. The CDR3 region has the DNA TGTGCCAGTGGGGGAGGGGACCGACTCTCCAATGAGCAGTTCTTC.

CDR3 loop: CAISESSSGRYNEQFF. CDR3 sequence (DNA): TGTGCCATCAGTGAGTCGTCTAGCGGGAGGTACAATGAGCAGTTCTTC. V is TRBV10-3 and J is TRBJ2-1; 11 bases match TRBD2. The CDR3 has 16 residues. V lost 0 bases and J lost 4; bases outside the gene matches: 2. CDR1 is ENHRY, CDR2 SYGVKD, per germline.

The rearrangement links TRBV28 to TRBJ2-5, with unresolved D. The germline CDR1 and CDR2 sequences are MDHEN and SYDVKM. The CDR3 consists of 14 residues. Trimming pared 0 bases from V and 2 bases from J, leaving 7 bases between. In nucleotides, the CDR3 is TGTGCCAGCAGTTTATGGGGCGAGCAAGAGACCCAGTACTTC. Protein: CASSLWGEQETQYF.

The chain couples TRBV20-1 to TRBJ2-7, with 9 bases lining up with TRBD2. V trimming: 3 bases; J trimming: 0 bases; junction bases outside the gene matches: 6. The CDR3 consists of 15 residues. Germline CDR1 reads DFQATT; CDR2 reads SNEGSKA (reference sequence). In DNA form, the CDR3 reads TGCAGTGCTAGTAGTGATAGCGGGAGCTCCTACGAGCAGTACTTC. Encoded protein: CSASSDSGSSYEQYF.

The rearrangement uses TRBV7-2 and TRBJ1-2, with a tentative D call TRBD1 (5 bases). CDR3 length: 15 amino acids. Germline V gene data show CDR1 as SGHTA and CDR2 as FQGNSA. V lost 4 bases and J 2 bases, leaving 14 bases between the germline ends. CDR3 residues: CASSSPGPQNYGYTF. DNA of the CDR3: TGTGCCAGCAGCTCCCCAGGGCCCCAGAACTATGGCTACACCTTC.

This clonotype was counted between two and nine times. A much bigger clone sits one base away, suggesting this may be a read error. The chain combines TRBV7-6 with TRBJ2-5, with 14 positions matching TRBD2. The CDR3 runs 15 residues. Per the germline V gene, CDR1 is SGHVS and CDR2 is FNYEAQ. J gave up 11 bases and V 5 bases, and 10 bases lay outside the gene matches. CDR3 protein: CASSLGTSGSGEQYF. The CDR3 DNA reads TGTGCCAGCAGCCTCGGGACTAGCGGGAGTGGTGAGCAGTACTTC. The variable domain in full, completed from reference TRBV7-6 and TRBJ2-5, reads GAGVSQSPRYKVTKRGQDVALRCDPISGHVSLYWYRQALGQGPEFLTYFNYEAQQDKSGLPNDRFSAERPEGSISTLTIQRTEQRDSAMYRCASSLGTSGSGEQYFGPGTRLLVL.

This clonotype was seen a single time. The gene calls are TRBV18 and TRBJ2-1, with 10 bases fitting TRBD2. This CDR3 contains 14 residues. V lost 3 bases to trimming and J lost 9 bases; unmatched junction nucleotides: 5. Germline V gene lookup returns CDR1 KGHSH and CDR2 LQKENI. For the CDR3, the DNA is TGTGCCAGCTCACCTGCTAGCGGGAGTCCTGAGCAGTTCTTC. This encodes CASSPASGSPEQFF.

The gene calls are TRBV3-1 and TRBJ2-5, with 9 bases identical to TRBD2. Germline assignment: CDR1 LGHDT and CDR2 YNNKEL (reference sequence). The length of the CDR3 is 13 residues. V was clipped by 4 bases and J by 5 bases; unmatched bases: 2. CDR3 nucleotides: TGTGCCAGCAGCCGTAGCGGGGGTGAGACCCAGTACTTC. It yields the protein CASSRSGGETQYF.

The chain couples TRBV28 to TRBJ1-5; no clear D. CDR1 and CDR2 from the germline V gene are MDHEN and SYDVKM. Trimming took 4 bases from V and 4 from J, leaving 11 bases between them. CDR3 length: 14 amino acids. As DNA, the CDR3 is TGTGCCAGCAGTTCGGGAGTAGGGAATCAGCCCCAGCATTTT. It is translated as CASSSGVGNQPQHF.

This chain connects TRBV30 to TRBJ2-7, with D perhaps TRBD1 or TRBD2 (5 bases each). Trimming took 8 bases from V and 9 from J, leaving 20 bases between them. This CDR3 contains 12 residues. Germline V gene sequence: CDR1 GTSNPN, CDR2 SVGIG (reference sequence). The CDR3 DNA follows: TGTGCCGGGACCACCAGGGTTCGGGGGCAGTACTTC. It encodes CAGTTRVRGQYF.

The chain combines TRBV9 with TRBJ2-7, with TRBD2 as a possible D gene (6 bases). The CDR3 is made up of 16 amino acids. From germline, CDR1 is SGDLS and CDR2 YYNGEE. Trimming removed 0 bases at V and 5 bases at J, with 18 bases between. CDR3 sequence: CASSVAGGAVPDEQYF. The CDR3 DNA reads TGTGCCAGCAGCGTAGCAGGAGGGGCGGTACCCGACGAGCAGTACTTC.

This clonotype was counted only a few times. The rearrangement joins TRBV7-2 to TRBJ2-1; no clear D. The CDR3 totals 13 residues. Trimming took 2 bases from V and 9 from J, leaving 11 bases between them. In germline, CDR1 is SGHTA, CDR2 FQGNSA. The CDR3 DNA follows: TGTGCCAGCAGCTTAAGGGAACGTACTGAGCAGTTCTTC. This gives the protein CASSLRERTEQFF.

This chain uses TRBV27 with TRBJ2-7, with D perhaps matching TRBD1 (6 bases). The CDR3 is 16 residues long. Germline CDR1 and CDR2: MNHEY and SMNVEV (reference sequence). Deletions cut 0 bases from V and 2 bases from J, with 14 bases between. The CDR3 reads CASSLSGTPNPYEQYF. CDR3 sequence (DNA): TGTGCCAGCAGTTTATCCGGGACACCCAACCCCTACGAGCAGTACTTC.

J is TRBJ2-1 and V is TRBV7-2, with 8 bases lining up with TRBD2. Germline assignment: CDR1 SGHTA and CDR2 FQGNSA. The CDR3 loop spans 15 amino acids. V lost 6 bases, J lost 2 bases, and 6 bases stayed unmatched. The CDR3 DNA is TGTACCAGCAGACGCCCGGGACTAGCCTACAATGAGCAGTTCTTC. As protein: CTSRRPGLAYNEQFF.